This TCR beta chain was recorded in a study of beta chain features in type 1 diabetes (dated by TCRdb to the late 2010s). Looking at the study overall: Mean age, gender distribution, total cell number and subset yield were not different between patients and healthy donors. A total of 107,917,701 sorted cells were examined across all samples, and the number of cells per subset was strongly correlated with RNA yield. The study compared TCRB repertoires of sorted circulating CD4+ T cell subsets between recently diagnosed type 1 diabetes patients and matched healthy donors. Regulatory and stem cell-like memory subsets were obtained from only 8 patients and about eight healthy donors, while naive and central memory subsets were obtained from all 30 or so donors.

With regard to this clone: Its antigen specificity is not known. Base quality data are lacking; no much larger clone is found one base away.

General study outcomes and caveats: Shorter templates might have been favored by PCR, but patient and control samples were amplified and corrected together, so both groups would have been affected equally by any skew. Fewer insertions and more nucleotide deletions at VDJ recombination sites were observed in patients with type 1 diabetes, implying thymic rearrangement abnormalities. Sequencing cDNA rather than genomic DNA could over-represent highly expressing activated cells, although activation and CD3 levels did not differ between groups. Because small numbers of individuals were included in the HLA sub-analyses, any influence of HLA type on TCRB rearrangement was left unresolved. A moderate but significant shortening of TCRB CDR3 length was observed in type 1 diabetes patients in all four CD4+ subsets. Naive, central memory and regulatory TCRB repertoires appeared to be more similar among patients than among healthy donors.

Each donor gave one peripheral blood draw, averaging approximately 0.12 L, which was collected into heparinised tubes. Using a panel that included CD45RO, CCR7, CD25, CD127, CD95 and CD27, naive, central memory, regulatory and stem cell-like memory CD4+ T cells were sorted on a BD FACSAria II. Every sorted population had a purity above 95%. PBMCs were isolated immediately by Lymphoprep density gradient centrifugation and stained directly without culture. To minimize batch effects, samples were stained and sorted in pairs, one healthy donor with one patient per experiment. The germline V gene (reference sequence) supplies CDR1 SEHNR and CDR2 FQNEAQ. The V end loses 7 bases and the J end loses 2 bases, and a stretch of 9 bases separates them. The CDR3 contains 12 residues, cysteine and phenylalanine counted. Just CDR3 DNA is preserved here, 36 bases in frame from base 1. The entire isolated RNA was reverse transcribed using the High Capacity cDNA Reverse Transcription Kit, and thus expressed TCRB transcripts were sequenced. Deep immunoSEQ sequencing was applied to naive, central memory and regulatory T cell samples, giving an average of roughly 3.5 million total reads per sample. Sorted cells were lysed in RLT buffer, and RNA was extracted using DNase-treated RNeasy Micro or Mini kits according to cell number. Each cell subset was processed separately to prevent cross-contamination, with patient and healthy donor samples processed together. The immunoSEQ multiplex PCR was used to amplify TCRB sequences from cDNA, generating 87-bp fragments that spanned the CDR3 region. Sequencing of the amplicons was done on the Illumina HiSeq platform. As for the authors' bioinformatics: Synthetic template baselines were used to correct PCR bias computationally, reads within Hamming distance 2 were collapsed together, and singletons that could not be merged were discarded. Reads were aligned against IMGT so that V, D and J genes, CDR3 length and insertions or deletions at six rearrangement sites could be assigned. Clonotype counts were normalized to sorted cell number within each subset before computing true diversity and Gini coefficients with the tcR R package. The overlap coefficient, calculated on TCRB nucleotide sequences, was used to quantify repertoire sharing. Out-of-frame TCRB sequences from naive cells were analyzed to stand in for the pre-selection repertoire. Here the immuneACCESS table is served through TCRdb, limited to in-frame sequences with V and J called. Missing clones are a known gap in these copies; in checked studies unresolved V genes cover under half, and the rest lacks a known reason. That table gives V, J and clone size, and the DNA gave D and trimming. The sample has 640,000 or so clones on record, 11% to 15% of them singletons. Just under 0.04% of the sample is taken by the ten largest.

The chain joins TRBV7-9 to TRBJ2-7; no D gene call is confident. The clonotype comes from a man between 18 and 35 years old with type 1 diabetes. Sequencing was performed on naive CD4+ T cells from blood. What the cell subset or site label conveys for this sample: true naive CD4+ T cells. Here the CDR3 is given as CASNEFPYEQYF. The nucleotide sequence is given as TGTGCCAGCAACGAGTTCCCCTACGAGCAGTACTTC.